The clone carrying this T cell receptor beta chain was observed a single time. Its antigen is unidentified. This CDR3 has 13 residues. Trimming removed 2 bases at V and 2 bases at J, with 7 bases between. Germline loops: CDR1 SGHAT, CDR2 FQNNGV. This entry belongs to a study of Ad26.COV2.S vaccination and SARS-CoV-2 variants. Looking at the study overall: Intramuscular Ad26.COV2.S doses were given once or twice, 56 days apart.

Treatment described: 15 to 20 received Ad26.COV2.S at low or high dose, single or two shots; about 5 received placebo; per-sample allocation not given. Material that was analyzed had been drawn on day 63 after the first vaccine or placebo injection. An Ad26 vector expressing Wuhan-strain SARS-CoV-2 spike constituted the vaccine. Study-wide results and caveats: Spike-specific TCR breadth was greater in vaccine than placebo recipients. Comparability of non-spike TCR breadth was observed across vaccine and placebo recipients.

Generated by immunoSEQ multiplex PCR, the TCRdb table keeps only in-frame clones and is missing some. Counted here are more than 400,000 clones, about nine tenths occurring once; the ten biggest clones make up about 1.7%. The sequence derives from a person aged 18-60 years who received the Ad26.COV2.S COVID-19 vaccine or a placebo. The sample was peripheral blood, taken in a trial of Ad26.COV2.S vaccine versus placebo. V gene TRBV11-2 combines with J gene TRBJ2-7; a possible D gene is TRBD1 (5 bases). This CDR3 is CASSLRGTYEQYF. For the CDR3, the DNA is TGTGCCAGCAGCTTAAGGGGCACCTACGAGCAGTACTTC.